The next 15 T cell receptor beta chains were all read from a single sample in a study of blood T cell repertoires in COVID-19. Measured with immunoSEQ multiplex PCR; TCRdb has only the in-frame clones, and not every one. The sample lists 130,000 or so clones, 70% to 90% occurring once. The specimen sequenced was peripheral blood. The origin of the receptors is a woman aged 60-75 years with acute or convalescent COVID-19.

This chain uses TRBV4-3 with TRBJ1-1; D unclear. Germline V gene lookup returns CDR1 LGHNA and CDR2 YSLEER. V lost 4 bases and J 8 bases, leaving 11 bases between the germline ends. The CDR3 extends over 12 amino acids. CDR3 DNA: TGCGCCAGCAGCCTTCCCGGAGAAGAAGCTTTCTTT. It is translated as CASSLPGEEAFF.

The chain carries TRBV3-1 (or the pseudogene TRBV3-2) and TRBJ1-4; a weak D match, TRBD1 (5 bases). The CDR3 loop spans 15 amino acids. Trimming stripped 1 base from V and 4 bases from J, with 10 bases between. Germline V CDR1 and CDR2: LGHDT, YNNKEL (reference sequence). The CDR3 protein is CASSQGGGFNEKLFF. For the CDR3, the DNA is TGTGCCAGCAGCCAAGGGGGCGGATTTAATGAAAAACTGTTTTTT.

This sequence joins TRBV19 and TRBJ1-2; 8 nucleotides align to TRBD1. CDR3 length: 15 amino acids. V shed 5 bases and J 4 bases; nucleotides not matched to a gene: 9. Per germline, CDR1 LNHDA and CDR2 SQIVND (reference sequence). CDR3 amino acids: CASSRQGSTFYGYTF. The CDR3 nucleotides read TGTGCCAGTAGTCGACAGGGGTCTACGTTCTATGGCTACACCTTC.

As for this clone: Other DNA variants within this sample encode the same CDR3. CDR3 amino acids: CASSPRSYNEQFF. CDR3 nucleotide sequence: TGTGCCAGCAGCCCCAGATCCTACAATGAGCAGTTCTTC. This sequence joins TRBV9 and TRBJ2-1; D is unclear. Germline loops: CDR1 SGDLS, CDR2 YYNGEE. The CDR3 runs 13 residues. V was trimmed by 4 bases and J by 1 base, leaving 6 bases between them.

The chain links TRBV28 to TRBJ2-3, with TRBD2 matching over 13 bases. Germline CDR1 and CDR2: MDHEN and SYDVKM. V shed 4 bases, J shed 5 bases, and the junction held 6 bases outside the gene matches. The CDR3 loop spans 16 amino acids. Written as DNA, the CDR3 is TGTGCCAGCAGTTACGGGACTAGCGGGGCCATAGATACGCAGTATTTT. This codes for CASSYGTSGAIDTQYF. Together with reference TRBV28 and TRBJ2-3, the CDR3 gives the full variable domain: DVKVTQSSRYLVKRTGEKVFLECVQDMDHENMFWYRQDPGLGLRLIYFSYDVKMKEKGDIPEGYSVSREKKERFSLILESASTNQTSMYLCASSYGTSGAIDTQYFGPGTRLTVL.

The rearrangement links TRBV5-4 to TRBJ2-5; unclear D gene. The ends were cut back, 0 bases at V and 3 bases at J, with 15 bases in the middle. The CDR3 extends over 16 amino acids. From germline, CDR1 is SGHNT and CDR2 YYREEE (reference sequence). The CDR3 DNA is TGTGCCAGCAGCTTGGGAGCGTCAGCCCTAAAAGAGACCCAGTACTTC. Translating it yields CASSLGASALKETQYF.

The chain links TRBV3-1 (or the pseudogene TRBV3-2) to TRBJ2-7; TRBD2 agrees at 8 bases. Germline V gene data show CDR1 as LGHDT and CDR2 as YNNKEL (reference sequence). V trimming: 4 bases; J trimming: 2 bases; junction bases outside the gene matches: 1. The CDR3 is made up of 13 amino acids. CDR3 nucleotide sequence: TGTGCCAGCAGCCTAGCGGGGACCTACGAGCAGTACTTC. Translation gives CASSLAGTYEQYF.

The gene calls are TRBV18 and TRBJ2-7; unclear D gene. Germline V lookup: CDR1 KGHSH, CDR2 LQKENI. V gave up 3 bases and J gave up 6 bases, with 9 bases separating them. The CDR3 runs 12 residues. Here the CDR3 reads CASSPSGREQYF. CDR3 DNA: TGTGCCAGCTCACCTTCGGGTCGCGAGCAGTACTTC.

The CDR3 protein is CASNNRGSYSPLHF. The CDR3 coding sequence is TGTGCCAGCAACAACAGGGGATCGTATTCACCCCTCCACTTT. This chain connects TRBV18 to TRBJ1-6; TRBD1 matches at 7 bases. With V trimmed by 8 bases and J by 8 bases, 9 bases remained unmatched. There are 14 residues in the CDR3. Germline V gene data show CDR1 as KGHSH and CDR2 as LQKENI. Variable domain in full (rest from reference TRBV18 and TRBJ1-6): NAGVMQNPRHLVRRRGQEARLRCSPMKGHSHVYWYRQLPEEGLKFMVYLQKENIIDESGMPKERFSAEFPKEGPSILRIQQVVRGDSAAYFCASNNRGSYSPLHFGNGTRLTVT.

The CDR3 reads CASSFGWTGGNEQYF. The CDR3 coding sequence is TGTGCCAGCAGCTTCGGCTGGACAGGGGGAAACGAGCAGTACTTC. This chain links TRBV11-2 with TRBJ2-7; 10 bases match TRBD1. The V gene's germline CDR1 is SGHAT and CDR2 FQNNGV. Trimming cost V 3 bases and J 5 bases; bases outside gene matches: 7. The CDR3 runs to 15 residues.

CDR3: CASSFSGTDTQYF. The CDR3 nucleotides are TGTGCCAGCAGCTTCTCCGGCACAGATACGCAGTATTTT. The chain is built from TRBV7-9 and TRBJ2-3; no firm D call. V was trimmed by 3 bases and J by 1 base, leaving 5 bases between them. The germline CDR1 and CDR2 sequences are SEHNR and FQNEAQ (reference sequence). The CDR3 runs to 13 residues. The entire variable domain, with the rest obtained from reference TRBV7-9 and TRBJ2-3, is as follows: DTGVSQNPRHKITKRGQNVTFRCDPISEHNRLYWYRQTLGQGPEFLTYFQNEAQLEKSRLLSDRFSAERPKGSFSTLEIQRTEQGDSAMYLCASSFSGTDTQYFGPGTRLTVL.

V is TRBV5-1 and J is TRBJ1-2; 8 bases agree with TRBD1. This CDR3 region has 14 residues. The germline CDR1 and CDR2 sequences are SGHRS and YFSETQ. Trimming removed 4 bases from V and 3 bases from J; junction bases left unmatched: 5. The CDR3 here is CASSSGTGYYGYTF. The CDR3 DNA sequence: TGCGCCAGCAGCAGCGGGACAGGCTACTATGGCTACACCTTC.

The V and J genes are TRBV7-3 and TRBJ1-1, with D possibly matching TRBD1 (6 bases). V lost 4 bases, J lost 0 bases, and 9 bases lay in between. The CDR3 has 14 residues. Germline CDR1 is SGHTA and CDR2 is FQGTGA. CDR3 protein: CASSSQGLNTEAFF. Here the CDR3 DNA reads TGTGCCAGCAGCTCCCAGGGGCTGAACACTGAAGCTTTCTTT.

The gene calls are TRBV7-8 and TRBJ2-3; 10 bases agree with TRBD2. The length of the CDR3 is 17 residues. Germline CDR1 is SGHVS and CDR2 is FQNEAQ. J gave up 5 bases and V 2 bases, and 10 bases lay outside the gene matches. The DNA of the CDR3 is TGTGCCAGCAGCTTAAGGGGTGATAGCGGGGGGATAGATACGCAGTATTTT. This sequence encodes CASSLRGDSGGIDTQYF.

CDR3 region: CASSLSGAALYSNYGYTF. The CDR3 nucleotides read TGTGCCAGCAGTTTATCGGGGGCAGCCTTATATTCCAACTATGGCTACACCTTC. V gene TRBV27 combines with J gene TRBJ1-2, with D perhaps matching TRBD1 (6 bases). The CDR3 contains 18 residues. Germline CDR1 and CDR2: MNHEY and SMNVEV (reference sequence). V lost 0 bases and J lost 2, with 19 bases in between.